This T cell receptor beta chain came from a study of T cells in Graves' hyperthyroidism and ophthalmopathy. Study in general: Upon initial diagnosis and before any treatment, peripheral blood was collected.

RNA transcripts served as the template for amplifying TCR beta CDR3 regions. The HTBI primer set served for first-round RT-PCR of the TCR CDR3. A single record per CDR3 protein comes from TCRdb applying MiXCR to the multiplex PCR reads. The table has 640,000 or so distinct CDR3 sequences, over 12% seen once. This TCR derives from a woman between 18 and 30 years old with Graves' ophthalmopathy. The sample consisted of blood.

CDR3 DNA: TGCAGTGCAAAGGAGGTTTACAATGAGCAGTTCTTC. This encodes CSAKEVYNEQFF. The chain carries TRBV20-1 and TRBJ2-1; TRBD2 might be the D (5 bases). CDR3 size: 12 residues. Germline V CDR1 and CDR2: DFQATT, SNEGSKA (reference sequence). V was shortened by 6 bases and J by 4 bases, with 10 bases between the two germline ends.